These 11 T cell receptor beta chains share one sample of origin, sequenced in a study of cytotoxic CD8 clonotypes in ibrutinib-treated CLL. Clones were read by immunoSEQ multiplex PCR, and TCRdb kept only the in-frame ones, dropping some. The data show approximately 50,000 clones, over 60% seen once. Sample: PBMCs, taken after 12 months of ibrutinib treatment. These receptors originate from a human donor with chronic lymphocytic leukemia.

The rearrangement joins TRBV11-3 to TRBJ2-1; TRBD1 matches 7 bases. The CDR3 runs to 15 residues. The germline V gene has CDR1 SGHNT and CDR2 YENEEA. V trimming: 0 bases; J trimming: 9 bases; junction bases outside the gene matches: 8. For the CDR3, the DNA is TGTGCCAGCAGCTTAGATCGGCGACCAGGGGGTGAGCAGTTCTTC. Amino acid sequence: CASSLDRRPGGEQFF.

The chain links TRBV9 to TRBJ2-7; possible D gene TRBD1, 6 bases. V was clipped by 0 bases and J by 3 bases, with 10 bases between them. This CDR3 contains 14 residues. CDR1 and CDR2 from the germline V gene are SGDLS and YYNGEE. The CDR3 region has the DNA TGTGCCAGCAGCGTAGGGACAGCGGACTACGAGCAGTACTTC. The encoded protein is CASSVGTADYEQYF.

The rearrangement uses TRBV15 and TRBJ1-2, with D perhaps TRBD1 (5 bases). Germline CDR1 is LNHNV and CDR2 is YYDKDF (reference sequence). V dropped 5 bases and J dropped 3 bases, with 19 bases sitting between them. This CDR3 contains 16 residues. As DNA, the CDR3 is TGTGCCACCAGCCACGGCGGGGGGGGAAAAGACTATGGCTACACCTTC. Translating it yields CATSHGGGGKDYGYTF.

This clone has a single count. The chain employs TRBV11-3 and TRBJ2-7; D tentatively fits TRBD1 or TRBD2 (5 bases each). The CDR3 runs 13 residues. Trimming pared 5 bases from V and 3 bases from J, leaving 11 bases between. Per the germline V gene, CDR1 is SGHNT and CDR2 is YENEEA. In DNA form, the CDR3 reads TGTGCCAGCAGCCAAGGGACGGACTACGAGCAGTACTTC. It encodes CASSQGTDYEQYF.

This clone was found once. The gene calls are TRBV30 and TRBJ2-3; perhaps TRBD2 as D (5 bases). The length of the CDR3 is 13 residues. Trimming pared 3 bases from V and 7 bases from J, leaving 14 bases between. Germline V CDR1 and CDR2: GTSNPN, SVGIG (reference sequence). The CDR3 sequence is CAWSLAGSYTQYF. CDR3 nucleotide sequence: TGTGCCTGGAGCCTGGCGGGTTCATATACGCAGTATTTT.

The chain has TRBV7-2 and TRBJ2-5; TRBD1 might be the D (6 bases). The DNA end lines up better with TRBJ2-7; the J call may be wrong. Germline assignment: CDR1 SGHTA and CDR2 FQGNSA. The CDR3 runs to 14 residues. This chain's CDR3 is CASSLQGSMYEQYF. The CDR3 nucleotides are TGTGCCAGCAGTTTACAGGGTTCTATGTACGAGCAGTACTTC.

The gene calls are TRBV4-1 and TRBJ2-7, with D perhaps given as TRBD1 or TRBD2 (5 bases each). V was cut by 4 bases and J by 2 bases, with 18 bases left in between. The CDR3 runs 16 residues. Per the germline V gene, CDR1 is MGHRA and CDR2 is YSYEKL. CDR3 DNA: TGCGCCAGCAGCCCGAGTCCGGGGCTCTATACCTACGAGCAGTACTTC. Translated: CASSPSPGLYTYEQYF.

This clone has more than one count but fewer than ten. This chain links TRBV28 with TRBJ2-1; D is possibly TRBD1 (6 bases). V dropped 4 bases and J dropped 13 bases, with 17 bases sitting between them. Germline-derived CDR1 and CDR2 are MDHEN and SYDVKM. CDR3 length: 13 residues. The CDR3 spells CASSSWDTRRQFF. As DNA, the CDR3 is TGTGCCAGCAGTTCGTGGGACACGCGGAGACAGTTCTTC.

This clone occurred once. J is TRBJ2-5 and V is TRBV7-9; perhaps TRBD2 as D (6 bases). Germline V gene sequence: CDR1 SEHNR, CDR2 FQNEAQ (reference sequence). CDR3 length equals 14 residues. The V end was cut by 5 bases, the J end by 3 bases, with 13 bases between. The CDR3 loop is CASSPRGVEETQYF. In nucleotides, the CDR3 is TGTGCCAGCAGCCCCCGCGGGGTTGAAGAGACCCAGTACTTC. Variable domain in full (rest from reference TRBV7-9 and TRBJ2-5): DTGVSQNPRHKITKRGQNVTFRCDPISEHNRLYWYRQTLGQGPEFLTYFQNEAQLEKSRLLSDRFSAERPKGSFSTLEIQRTEQGDSAMYLCASSPRGVEETQYFGPGTRLLVL.

This chain joins TRBV19 and TRBJ2-7; TRBD2 agrees at 12 bases. Trimming cost V 6 bases and J 4 bases; bases outside gene matches: 7. This CDR3 region has 15 residues. Germline V gene lookup returns CDR1 LNHDA and CDR2 SQIVND (reference sequence). The CDR3 DNA is TGTGCCAGTAGCAGTCTAGCGGGAGGGCCTTACGAGCAGTACTTC. Residues: CASSSLAGGPYEQYF. Together with reference TRBV19 and TRBJ2-7, the CDR3 gives the full variable domain: DGGITQSPKYLFRKEGQNVTLSCEQNLNHDAMYWYRQDPGQGLRLIYYSQIVNDFQKGDIAEGYSVSREKKESFPLTVTSAQKNPTAFYLCASSSLAGGPYEQYFGPGTRLTVT.

This clone has just one count. The chain joins TRBV6-6 to TRBJ1-5; perhaps TRBD1 as D (5 bases). CDR3 length: 15 amino acids. Trimming left V 5 bases short and J 2 bases short, with 13 bases between. From germline, CDR1 is MNHNY and CDR2 SVGAGI (reference sequence). The CDR3 region is CASSALWGGNQPQHF. The CDR3 nucleotides are TGTGCCAGCAGTGCCCTTTGGGGGGGCAATCAGCCCCAGCATTTT.